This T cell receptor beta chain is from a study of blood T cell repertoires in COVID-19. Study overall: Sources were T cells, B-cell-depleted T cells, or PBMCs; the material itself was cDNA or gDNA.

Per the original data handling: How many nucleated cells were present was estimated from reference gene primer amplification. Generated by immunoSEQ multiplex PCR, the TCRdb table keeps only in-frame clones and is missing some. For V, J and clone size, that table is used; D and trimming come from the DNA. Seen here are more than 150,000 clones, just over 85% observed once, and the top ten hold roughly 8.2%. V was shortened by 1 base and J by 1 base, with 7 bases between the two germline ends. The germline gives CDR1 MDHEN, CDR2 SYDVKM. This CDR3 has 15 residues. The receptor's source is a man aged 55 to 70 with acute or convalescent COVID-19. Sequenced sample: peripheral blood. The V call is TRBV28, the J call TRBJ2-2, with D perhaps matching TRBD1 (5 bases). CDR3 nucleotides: TGTGCCAGCAGTTTATACAGGATGAACACCGGGGAGCTGTTTTTT. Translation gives CASSLYRMNTGELFF.